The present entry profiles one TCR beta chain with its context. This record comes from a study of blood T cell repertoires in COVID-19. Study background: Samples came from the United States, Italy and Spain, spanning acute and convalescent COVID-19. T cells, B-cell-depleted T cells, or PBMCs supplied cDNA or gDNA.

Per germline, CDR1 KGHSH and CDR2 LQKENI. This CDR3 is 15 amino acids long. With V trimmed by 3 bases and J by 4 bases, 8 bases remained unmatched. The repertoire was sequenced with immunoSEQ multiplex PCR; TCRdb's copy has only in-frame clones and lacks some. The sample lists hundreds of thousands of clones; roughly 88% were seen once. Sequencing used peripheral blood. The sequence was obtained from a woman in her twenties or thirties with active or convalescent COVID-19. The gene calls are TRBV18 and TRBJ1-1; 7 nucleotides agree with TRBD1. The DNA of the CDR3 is TGTGCCAGCTCACCTCAACGACAGGGTGGCACTGAAGCTTTCTTT. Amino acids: CASSPQRQGGTEAFF. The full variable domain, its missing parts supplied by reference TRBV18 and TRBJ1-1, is NAGVMQNPRHLVRRRGQEARLRCSPMKGHSHVYWYRQLPEEGLKFMVYLQKENIIDESGMPKERFSAEFPKEGPSILRIQQVVRGDSAAYFCASSPQRQGGTEAFFGQGTRLTVV.